The 30 T cell receptor beta chains below were found in one sample sequenced in a study of shared T cell receptors in the human thymus. Only in-frame clones appear in the TCRdb table, and some are missing; sequencing was by immunoSEQ multiplex PCR. The sample lists 650,000 to 950,000 clones; 70% to 90% were seen once. This sample was also put to use in a study of human thymus T cells.

Input material: thymocytes. The origin of the receptors is a girl less than two years old with a congenital heart defect.

V gene TRBV7-6 combines with J gene TRBJ2-3; TRBD2 might be the D (6 bases). This CDR3 region has 15 residues. Germline V gene sequence: CDR1 SGHVS, CDR2 FNYEAQ. V was trimmed by 0 bases and J by 2 bases, leaving 9 bases between them. CDR3 region: CASSLALRDTDTQYF. DNA of the CDR3: TGTGCCAGCAGCTTAGCGTTGCGGGACACAGATACGCAGTATTTT.

As DNA, the CDR3 is TGCGCCAGCAGCCAAGTATGGGGGGAAGGGGATGGCTACACCTTC. Its translation is CASSQVWGEGDGYTF. The chain uses TRBV4-3 and TRBJ1-2, with D perhaps matching TRBD1 (5 bases). Germline CDR1 and CDR2: LGHNA and YSLEER. This CDR3 has 15 amino acids. V shed 1 base and J shed 6 bases, with 15 bases lying between them.

In DNA, the CDR3 is TGTGCCAGTCGCGGTAGCTCCATCCTCAATCAGCCCCAGCATTTT. Protein sequence: CASRGSSILNQPQHF. This chain connects TRBV19 to TRBJ1-5, with D unresolved. With 8 bases removed from V and 3 bases from J, the gap between germline ends came to 17 bases. The CDR3 runs to 15 residues. Germline V gene sequence: CDR1 LNHDA, CDR2 SQIVND (reference sequence).

The gene calls are TRBV7-9 and TRBJ2-3; 11 nucleotides agree with TRBD2. From germline, CDR1 is SEHNR and CDR2 FQNEAQ (reference sequence). This CDR3 region has 15 residues. The ends lost 5 bases at V and 2 bases at J; junction bases unmatched: 3. The CDR3 region has the DNA TGTGCCAGCAGCGGGACTAGCGGACACACAGATACGCAGTATTTT. Its translation is CASSGTSGHTDTQYF.

The chain employs TRBV5-8 and TRBJ1-5; TRBD1 is a possible D gene (6 bases). The ends were cut back, 0 bases at V and 7 bases at J, with 11 bases in the middle. CDR1 SGHTS and CDR2 YDEGEE come from the germline V gene. The CDR3 loop spans 14 amino acids. In DNA, the CDR3 is TGTGCCAGCAGCTTGGAACAGGGAGACCAGCCCCAGCATTTT. This encodes CASSLEQGDQPQHF.

V is TRBV10-3 and J is TRBJ1-2; D may be TRBD1 (6 bases). The germline CDR1 and CDR2 sequences are ENHRY and SYGVKD. The V and J ends lost 4 bases and 5 bases respectively, with 29 bases between them. The CDR3 extends over 19 amino acids. This chain's CDR3 is CAISGGWGQSSGTPYGYTF. CDR3 sequence (DNA): TGTGCCATCAGTGGAGGTTGGGGACAATCTTCCGGAACCCCATATGGCTACACCTTC.

This clone appeared once. This chain links TRBV9 with TRBJ2-2; 10 bases agree with TRBD2. After removal of 2 bases from V and 3 bases from J, the junction contained 4 bases not matched to a gene. Germline V gene sequence: CDR1 SGDLS, CDR2 YYNGEE. The length of the CDR3 is 16 residues. CDR3 coding DNA: TGTGCCAGCAGCGTTTCCGGGACTAGCGACACCGGGGAGCTGTTTTTT. It encodes CASSVSGTSDTGELFF.

The chain couples TRBV28 to TRBJ2-5; possible D gene TRBD1, 6 bases. Trimming pared 5 bases from V and 7 bases from J, leaving 17 bases between. From germline, CDR1 is MDHEN and CDR2 SYDVKM. This CDR3 is built from 14 residues. The CDR3 DNA reads as TGTGCCAGCAGTGCAGACAGGTGGATTTGGACCCAGTACTTC. As protein: CASSADRWIWTQYF.

The chain couples TRBV19 to TRBJ1-2; 7 bases line up with TRBD1. The germline gives CDR1 LNHDA, CDR2 SQIVND (reference sequence). J gave up 0 bases and V 7 bases, and 5 bases lay outside the gene matches. The length of the CDR3 is 14 residues. This CDR3 is CASKGGSTNYGYTF. The CDR3 DNA follows: TGTGCCAGTAAAGGGGGCAGCACTAACTATGGCTACACCTTC. The variable domain in full, with the rest retrieved from reference TRBV19 and TRBJ1-2, is DGGITQSPKYLFRKEGQNVTLSCEQNLNHDAMYWYRQDPGQGLRLIYYSQIVNDFQKGDIAEGYSVSREKKESFPLTVTSAQKNPTAFYLCASKGGSTNYGYTFGSGTRLTVV.

Remarks on this clone: Mismatch with germline at one junction end may stem from a read error. The chain recombines TRBV7-7 with TRBJ2-3; D is perhaps TRBD1 (5 bases). This CDR3 has 16 amino acids. Germline CDR1 SSHAT, CDR2 FNYEAQ (reference sequence). This chain's CDR3 is CASSPMDKTSTDTQYF. In DNA form, the CDR3 reads TGTGCTAGCAGCCCCATGGACAAGACTAGCACAGATACGCAGTATTTT. The full variable domain, rest sourced from reference TRBV7-7 and TRBJ2-3, is GAGVSQSPRYKVTKRGQDVTLRCDPISSHATLYWYQQALGQGPEFLTYFNYEAQPDKSGLPSDRFSAERPEGSISTLTIQRTEQRDSAMYRCASSPMDKTSTDTQYFGPGTRLTVL.

The chain employs TRBV7-2 and TRBJ1-2; D possibly corresponds to TRBD1 (6 bases). Trimming shortened V by 1 base and J by 4 bases, and 10 bases separated the two germline ends. The CDR3 has 14 amino acids. The germline V gene encodes CDR1 SGHTA and CDR2 FQGNSA. The CDR3 is CASSLDGQRYGYTF. DNA of the CDR3: TGTGCCAGCAGCTTAGATGGACAGCGCTATGGCTACACCTTC.

The rearrangement joins TRBV28 to TRBJ1-1; D is unclear. The V gene's germline CDR1 is MDHEN and CDR2 SYDVKM. The CDR3 consists of 21 residues. V was cut by 6 bases and J by 1 base, with 33 bases left in between. The CDR3: CASSNTPGRQKVIRSNTEAFF. CDR3 coding DNA: TGTGCCAGCAGCAATACCCCCGGGAGGCAGAAGGTAATCAGATCGAACACTGAAGCTTTCTTT.

This chain connects TRBV28 to TRBJ2-7; D call uncertain. V lost 6 bases and J lost 5, with 8 bases in between. Looked up from germline, CDR1 is MDHEN and CDR2 is SYDVKM. This CDR3 has 11 amino acids. The CDR3 is CASSRGHEQYF. The CDR3, as DNA: TGTGCCAGCAGCCGCGGCCACGAGCAGTACTTC.

The gene calls are TRBV28 and TRBJ2-3; 7 bases line up with TRBD1. The CDR3 is made up of 15 amino acids. Germline lookup yields CDR1 MDHEN and CDR2 SYDVKM. Trimming took 2 bases from V and 5 from J; bases not matched to a gene: 7. The DNA of the CDR3 is TGTGCCAGCAGTTTACAGGGGACAGCACAAGATACGCAGTATTTT. Protein product: CASSLQGTAQDTQYF.

The chain employs TRBV18 and TRBJ2-7; 16 nucleotides align to TRBD2. Germline V gene data show CDR1 as KGHSH and CDR2 as LQKENI. The CDR3 contains 17 residues. V dropped 0 bases and J dropped 4; count of bases not matched to a gene: 3. The DNA of the CDR3 is TGTGCCAGCTCACCACCGGGACTAGCGGGGGGGCCGTACGAGCAGTACTTC. It yields the protein CASSPPGLAGGPYEQYF.

DNA of the CDR3: TGTGCCAGCAGTTCCTTCTCAGGGGGCGGGTACACTGAAGCTTTCTTT. Translation: CASSSFSGGGYTEAFF. V gene TRBV28 combines with J gene TRBJ1-1; the match to TRBD1 covers 8 bases. The CDR3 contains 16 residues. V lost 4 bases and J lost 3; bases outside the gene matches: 10. In germline, CDR1 is MDHEN, CDR2 SYDVKM. Variable domain in full (rest from reference TRBV28 and TRBJ1-1): DVKVTQSSRYLVKRTGEKVFLECVQDMDHENMFWYRQDPGLGLRLIYFSYDVKMKEKGDIPEGYSVSREKKERFSLILESASTNQTSMYLCASSSFSGGGYTEAFFGQGTRLTVV.

The rearrangement uses TRBV7-2 and TRBJ2-7, with 7 bases matching TRBD2. With V trimmed by 3 bases and J by 3 bases, 5 bases remained unmatched. The CDR3 is made up of 14 amino acids. Germline values: CDR1 SGHTA, CDR2 FQGNSA. CDR3 amino acids: CASSLPGGNYEQYF. The CDR3 DNA is TGTGCCAGCAGCTTGCCCGGGGGGAACTACGAGCAGTACTTC. Combining the CDR3 with reference TRBV7-2 and TRBJ2-7 gives the whole variable domain GAGVSQSPSNKVTEKGKDVELRCDPISGHTALYWYRQSLGQGLEFLIYFQGNSAPDKSGLPSDRFSAERTGGSVSTLTIQRTQQEDSAVYLCASSLPGGNYEQYFGPGTRLTVT.

This clone was recorded only once. The gene calls are TRBV6-1 and TRBJ1-4; 7 bases fit TRBD1. V shed 6 bases and J 8 bases; nucleotides not matched to a gene: 6. This CDR3 is 13 amino acids long. In germline, CDR1 is MNHNS, CDR2 SASEGT. DNA of the CDR3: TGTGCCAGCAGACAGGGGTTCGGGGAAAAACTGTTTTTT. It yields the protein CASRQGFGEKLFF.

The chain links TRBV7-6 to TRBJ2-7, with D perhaps TRBD1 (5 bases). The CDR3 totals 13 residues. Germline V gives CDR1 SGHVS, CDR2 FNYEAQ. The V and J ends lost 5 bases and 2 bases respectively, with 10 bases between them. CDR3 sequence reads: CASSPDRTYEQYF. The CDR3 nucleotides read TGTGCCAGCAGCCCCGACAGAACCTACGAGCAGTACTTC.

The V call is TRBV2, the J call TRBJ1-1, with TRBD1 as a possible D gene (5 bases). CDR1 and CDR2 from the germline V gene are SNHLY and FYNNEI. CDR3 length equals 12 residues. The germline V and J ends were trimmed by 6 bases and 7 bases, with 12 bases remaining between them. The CDR3 region has the DNA TGTGCCAGCAGCTCGTCAGGGATTGAAGCTTTCTTT. Translation: CASSSSGIEAFF.

A word on this clone: The same CDR3 also results from other DNA sequences found in this sample. The chain uses TRBV5-1 and TRBJ2-7; a weak D match, TRBD1 (6 bases). Germline CDR1 is SGHRS and CDR2 is YFSETQ. The V end lost 2 bases, the J end lost 3 bases, and 30 bases lay between the germline ends. The CDR3 is 20 amino acids. CDR3 DNA sequence: TGCGCCAGCAGCTTCAAACTTCCCTCACACCGGGACATAACAAACTACGAGCAGTACTTC. Amino acids: CASSFKLPSHRDITNYEQYF.

The J gene is TRBJ1-2, the V gene TRBV6-1; D may be TRBD1 (5 bases). CDR1 and CDR2 (germline): MNHNS, SASEGT. Trimming left V 3 bases short and J 11 bases short, with 16 bases between. The length of the CDR3 is 13 residues. The CDR3: CASSDRRDRFYTF. Written as DNA, the CDR3 is TGTGCCAGCAGTGACCGAAGAGACAGATTTTACACCTTC.

The chain uses TRBV9 and TRBJ2-1; D gene unclear. The CDR3 consists of 14 residues. Trimming stripped 5 bases from V and 5 bases from J, with 14 bases between. Germline CDR1 is SGDLS and CDR2 is YYNGEE. The CDR3 DNA reads TGTGCCAGCAGTCCACCGACAAAACACAATGAGCAGTTCTTC. Translating it yields CASSPPTKHNEQFF.

The chain links TRBV10-3 to TRBJ2-3; D is unresolved. The CDR3 has 18 amino acids. V shed 4 bases and J shed 6 bases, with 26 bases lying between them. Germline CDR1 is ENHRY and CDR2 is SYGVKD. CDR3 loop: CAISVEVGEGNEADTQYF. The DNA for the CDR3 is TGTGCCATCAGTGTAGAAGTGGGTGAAGGTAACGAGGCGGATACGCAGTATTTT.

This clone was detected a few times. The rearrangement uses TRBV6-1 and TRBJ2-3, with 11 bases identical to TRBD2. This CDR3 has 17 residues. The germline gives CDR1 MNHNS, CDR2 SASEGT. V trimming: 1 base; J trimming: 4 bases; junction bases outside the gene matches: 7. This CDR3 is CASSEGLAGGLADTQYF. CDR3 in DNA: TGTGCCAGCAGTGAAGGTTTAGCGGGGGGGCTAGCAGATACGCAGTATTTT.

The chain links TRBV6-1 to TRBJ2-3; a possible D gene is TRBD2 (6 bases). CDR1 and CDR2 (germline): MNHNS, SASEGT. The CDR3 is 12 amino acids. Between the trimmed V and J ends, which lost 8 bases and 6 bases, there was a span of 12 bases. The CDR3 spells CASWEDEDTQYF. The CDR3 DNA reads as TGTGCCAGCTGGGAGGACGAGGATACGCAGTATTTT.

The chain carries TRBV7-6 and TRBJ2-7, with 7 bases lining up with TRBD2. V lost 2 bases and J lost 0; bases outside the gene matches: 7. Germline assignment: CDR1 SGHVS and CDR2 FNYEAQ. The CDR3 extends over 16 amino acids. In nucleotides, the CDR3 is TGTGCCAGCAGCTTAAATCTGAGCGGGGCCTCCTACGAGCAGTACTTC. This gives the protein CASSLNLSGASYEQYF.

This clone has just a few counts. The chain uses TRBV27 and TRBJ2-1, with 7 bases matching TRBD1. This CDR3 comprises 14 residues. V lost 8 bases to trimming and J lost 0 bases; unmatched junction nucleotides: 4. In germline, CDR1 is MNHEY, CDR2 SMNVEV (reference sequence). The CDR3, as DNA: TGTGCCAGCTCGACAGGGAGCTCCTACAATGAGCAGTTCTTC. This gives the protein CASSTGSSYNEQFF.

V gene TRBV6-5 combines with J gene TRBJ1-4, with D perhaps matching TRBD1 (5 bases). Looked up from germline, CDR1 is MNHEY and CDR2 is SVGAGI. The CDR3 spans 14 residues. V lost 2 bases to trimming and J lost 5 bases, with 9 bases between them. CDR3 loop: CASSYPGWNEKLFF. CDR3 DNA: TGTGCCAGCAGTTACCCAGGGTGGAATGAAAAACTGTTTTTT.

The chain combines TRBV6-1 with TRBJ1-6, with a weak D call TRBD1 (5 bases). The CDR3 is 14 amino acids. V lost 5 bases to trimming and J lost 7 bases, with 12 bases between them. The V gene's germline CDR1 is MNHNS and CDR2 SASEGT. This CDR3 is CASSPGGWNSPLHF. The DNA of the CDR3 is TGTGCCAGCAGTCCGGGGGGATGGAATTCACCCCTCCACTTT.